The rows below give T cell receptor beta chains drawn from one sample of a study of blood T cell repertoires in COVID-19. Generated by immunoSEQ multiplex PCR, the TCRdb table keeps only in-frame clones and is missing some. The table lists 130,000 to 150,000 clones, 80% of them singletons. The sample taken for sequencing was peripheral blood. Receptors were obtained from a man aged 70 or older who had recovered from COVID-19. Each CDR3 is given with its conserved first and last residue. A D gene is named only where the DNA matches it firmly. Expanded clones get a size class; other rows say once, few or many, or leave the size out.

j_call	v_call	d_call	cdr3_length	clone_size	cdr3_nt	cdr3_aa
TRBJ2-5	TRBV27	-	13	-	TGTGCCAGCAGTCAACTAGCTGGAGAGACCCAGTACTTC	CASSQLAGETQYF
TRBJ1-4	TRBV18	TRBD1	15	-	TGTGCCAGCTCACTGGACAGGAAAACTAATGAAAAACTGTTTTTT	CASSLDRKTNEKLFF
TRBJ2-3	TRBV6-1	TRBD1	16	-	TGTGCCAGCAGTGAACTCACACCCGGGACAGGAGATACGCAGTATTTT	CASSELTPGTGDTQYF
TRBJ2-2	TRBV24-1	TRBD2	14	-	TGTGCCACTTCCGGGGGGGATAGCACCGGGGAGCTGTTTTTT	CATSGGDSTGELFF
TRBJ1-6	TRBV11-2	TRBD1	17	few	TGTGCCAGCAGCAAGACAGGGACCAGCTCCTATAATTCACCCCTCCACTTT	CASSKTGTSSYNSPLHF
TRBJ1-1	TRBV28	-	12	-	TGTGCCAGCAGTTTCGGCAGGTCTGAAGCTTTCTTT	CASSFGRSEAFF
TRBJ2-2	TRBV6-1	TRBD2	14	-	TGTGCCAGCAGTGATCGAGCGGGAACCGGGGAGCTGTTTTTT	CASSDRAGTGELFF
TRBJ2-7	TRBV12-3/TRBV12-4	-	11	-	TGTGCCAGCACTTCGGGGTTACAGCAGTACTTC	CASTSGLQQYF
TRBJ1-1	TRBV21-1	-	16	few	TGTGCCAGCAGCAAAGGCGATCGACAGACGAACACTGAAGCTTTCTTT	CASSKGDRQTNTEAFF
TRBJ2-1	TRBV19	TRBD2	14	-	TGTGCCAGTGGAAGCGGGAGACGCGACAATGAGCAGTTCTTC	CASGSGRRDNEQFF
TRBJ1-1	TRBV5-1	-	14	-	TGCGCCAGCAGCTTAGACAGCTTGAACACTGAAGCTTTCTTT	CASSLDSLNTEAFF
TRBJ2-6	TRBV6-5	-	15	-	TGTGCCAGCAGTTATGAGAACTCTGGGGCCAACGTCCTGACTTTC	CASSYENSGANVLTF
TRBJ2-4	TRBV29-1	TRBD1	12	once	TGCAGCGTGGGGACAGGGGGCCCCATTCAGTACTTC	CSVGTGGPIQYF
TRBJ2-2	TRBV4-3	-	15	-	TGCGCCAGCAGCCAAGACAGGGGGGCCACCGGGGAGCTGTTTTTT	CASSQDRGATGELFF
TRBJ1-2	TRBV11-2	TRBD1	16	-	TGTGCCAGCAGCAGGGACAGGGGGTGGGATAACTATGGCTACACCTTC	CASSRDRGWDNYGYTF
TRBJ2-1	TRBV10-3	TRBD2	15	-	TGTGCCATCAGCTATAGCGGGCCCTCCTACAATGAGCAGTTCTTC	CAISYSGPSYNEQFF
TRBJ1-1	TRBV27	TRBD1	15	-	TGTGCCAGCAGTTCAGACAGGGGACGGGGGACTGAAGCTTTCTTT	CASSSDRGRGTEAFF
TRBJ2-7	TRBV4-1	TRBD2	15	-	TGCGCCAGCAGCTACACTAGCGGAGACTCCTACGAGCAGTACTTC	CASSYTSGDSYEQYF
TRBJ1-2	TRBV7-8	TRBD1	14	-	TGTGCCAGCAGCTTAGCGGGACAGACATATGGCTACACCTTC	CASSLAGQTYGYTF
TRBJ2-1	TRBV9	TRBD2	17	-	TGTGCCAGCAGCGACCCGAAGGGGGCGGGGGGGCGAGGTGAGCAGTTCTTC	CASSDPKGAGGRGEQFF
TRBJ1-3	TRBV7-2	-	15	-	TGTGCCAGCAGCTTAGTGAAGGGGGCTGGAAACACCATATATTTT	CASSLVKGAGNTIYF
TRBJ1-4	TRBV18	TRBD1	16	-	TGTGCCAGCTCACCGCAACTTCAGGGGGCTAATGAAAAACTGTTTTTT	CASSPQLQGANEKLFF
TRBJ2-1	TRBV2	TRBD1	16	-	TGTGCCAGCAGTGACACGGACAGGAGCTCCTACAATGAGCAGTTCTTC	CASSDTDRSSYNEQFF
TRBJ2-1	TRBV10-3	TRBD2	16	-	TGTGCCATCAGCTCCGGTAGCGGGAGGGAGGGCAATGAGCAGTTCTTC	CAISSGSGREGNEQFF
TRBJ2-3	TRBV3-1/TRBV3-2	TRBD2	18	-	TGTGCCAGCAGCCAAGATTACCTAGCGGTCACTAGCACAGATACGCAGTATTTT	CASSQDYLAVTSTDTQYF
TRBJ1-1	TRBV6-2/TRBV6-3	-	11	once	TGTGCCAGCAGTTTCTATTCACAAGCTTTCTTT	CASSFYSQAFF
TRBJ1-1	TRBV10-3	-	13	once	TGTGCCATCACCGGAGAATTCAACACTGAAGCTTTCTTT	CAITGEFNTEAFF
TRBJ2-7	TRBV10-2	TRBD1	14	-	TGCGCCAGCAGTGACCCGGGACAGAGAAACGAGCAGTACTTC	CASSDPGQRNEQYF
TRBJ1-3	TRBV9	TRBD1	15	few	TGTGCCAGCGGGACACAGGGGACCTCTGGAAACACCATATATTTT	CASGTQGTSGNTIYF
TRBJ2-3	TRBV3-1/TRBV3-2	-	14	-	TGTGCCAGCAGCCAAGCGGGACACGCTGTTTGGCAGTATTTT	CASSQAGHAVWQYF
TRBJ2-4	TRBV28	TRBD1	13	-	TGTGCCAGCAGTTTGGGACAGATAAACATTCAGTACTTC	CASSLGQINIQYF
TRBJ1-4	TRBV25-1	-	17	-	TGTGCCAGCAGTGGACGCCTTAACAGGGCCGGTAATGAAAAACTGTTTTTT	CASSGRLNRAGNEKLFF
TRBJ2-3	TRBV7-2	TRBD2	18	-	TGTGCCAGCAGCAAAGGACTAGCGGGAGGAAGAGGCACAGATACGCAGTATTTT	CASSKGLAGGRGTDTQYF
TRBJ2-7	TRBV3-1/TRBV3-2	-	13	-	TGTGCCAGCGCCTCCAGGGGCTCCTACGAGCAGTACTTC	CASASRGSYEQYF
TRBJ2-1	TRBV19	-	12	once	TGTGCCAGTAGTATAGCCCTCAATGAGCAGTTCTTC	CASSIALNEQFF
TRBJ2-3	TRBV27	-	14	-	TGTGCCAGCAGATACGACATGGCAGCAGATACGCAGTATTTT	CASRYDMAADTQYF
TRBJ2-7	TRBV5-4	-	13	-	TGTGCCAGCAGCCCGGGACTGAGCTACGAGCAGTACTTC	CASSPGLSYEQYF
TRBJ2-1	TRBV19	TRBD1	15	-	TGTGCCAGTACCGGGACAGGGGGCGCCTACAATGAGCAGTTCTTC	CASTGTGGAYNEQFF
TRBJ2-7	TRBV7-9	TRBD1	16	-	TGTGCCAGCAGCGACCCCTCCGGACAGGTCCCGTACGAGCAGTACTTC	CASSDPSGQVPYEQYF
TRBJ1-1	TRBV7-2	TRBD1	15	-	TGTGCCAGCAGCTTACTCATGGCAGGGGGCACTGAAGCTTTCTTT	CASSLLMAGGTEAFF
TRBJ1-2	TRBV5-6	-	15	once	TGTGCCAGCAGCTATGGCGGCGTCGGGTTGGATGGCTACACCTTC	CASSYGGVGLDGYTF
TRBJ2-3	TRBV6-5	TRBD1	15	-	TGTGCCAGCAGGCGTACAGGGGGAAAGACAGATACGCAGTATTTT	CASRRTGGKTDTQYF